Below are 10 T cell receptor beta chains sequenced from a single sample in a study of blood T cell repertoires in COVID-19. TCRdb keeps only in-frame clones here, not all; method: immunoSEQ multiplex PCR. Among 45,000 to 60,000 clones listed, 91% were seen once. Sequencing was performed on peripheral blood. The receptors come from a man in his 70s with active COVID-19.

This chain uses TRBV4-2 with TRBJ1-2; D ambiguous. Trimming took off 2 bases at V and 5 bases at J, with 12 bases between the two ends. The CDR3 covers 14 residues. Germline loops: CDR1 LGHNA, CDR2 YNFKEQ. DNA of the CDR3: TGTGCCAGCAGCCAATCGAATCAGGTTTATGGCTACACCTTC. Protein sequence: CASSQSNQVYGYTF.

This chain uses TRBV30 with TRBJ1-4, with D maybe TRBD1 (6 bases). Germline V gene lookup returns CDR1 GTSNPN and CDR2 SVGIG (reference sequence). Trimming stripped 7 bases from V and 8 bases from J, with 14 bases between. The CDR3 sequence is 12 residues long. The CDR3 region has the DNA TGTGCCTCCGGGACGAGGGGGGAAAAACTGTTTTTT. It encodes CASGTRGEKLFF.

V is TRBV25-1 and J is TRBJ1-2, with 7 bases aligning to TRBD1. The germline CDR1 and CDR2 sequences are MGHDK and SYGVNS. There are 12 residues in the CDR3. The J segment lost 6 bases and the V segment lost 5 bases, leaving 3 bases of the junction unmatched. In DNA form, the CDR3 reads TGTGCCAGCAGTACCGACAGGGATGGCTACACCTTC. Amino acids: CASSTDRDGYTF.

The V call is TRBV27, the J call TRBJ1-1; no clear D. The V end lost 5 bases, the J end lost 0 bases, and 10 bases lay between the germline ends. Germline CDR1 reads MNHEY; CDR2 reads SMNVEV (reference sequence). The CDR3 runs 14 residues. The CDR3 loop reads CASSALLMNTEAFF. The CDR3 nucleotides are TGTGCCAGCAGTGCGCTCCTAATGAACACTGAAGCTTTCTTT.

The chain employs TRBV27 and TRBJ2-6; 7 nucleotides line up with TRBD2. The V and J ends lost 3 bases and 4 bases, in that order; junction bases with no gene match: 3. The germline V gene has CDR1 MNHEY and CDR2 SMNVEV (reference sequence). The CDR3 totals 15 residues. The CDR3 sequence: CASSLTGRGANVLTF. The CDR3 bases are TGTGCCAGCAGTTTGACCGGGAGGGGGGCCAACGTCCTGACTTTC.

This rearrangement joins TRBV19 to TRBJ1-5; 9 bases line up with TRBD1. After removal of 6 bases from V and 8 bases from J, the junction contained 8 bases not matched to a gene. Germline V gives CDR1 LNHDA, CDR2 SQIVND (reference sequence). This CDR3 is built from 14 residues. CDR3 nucleotide sequence: TGTGCCAGTAGAACAACAGGGGGCTACGAGCCCCAGCATTTT. It codes for CASRTTGGYEPQHF.

The chain recombines TRBV7-9 with TRBJ2-5; D unresolved. The V end was cut by 5 bases, the J end by 4 bases, with 14 bases between. This CDR3 is built from 14 residues. Germline V gene lookup returns CDR1 SEHNR and CDR2 FQNEAQ (reference sequence). Here the CDR3 DNA reads TGTGCCAGCAGCCCCAGATCTCCCCCAGAGACCCAGTACTTC. Its protein product is CASSPRSPPETQYF.

This clone occurred once. The chain links TRBV20-1 to TRBJ2-7; D is unclear. Between the trimmed V and J ends, which lost 7 bases and 5 bases, there was a span of 12 bases. The CDR3 is 11 amino acids. Germline loops: CDR1 DFQATT, CDR2 SNEGSKA (reference sequence). The CDR3 loop reads CSGVSTHEQYF. CDR3 nucleotide sequence: TGCAGTGGGGTTAGCACCCACGAGCAGTACTTC.

This clone was seen once. CDR3 protein: CASSQVSGTATNEKLFF. Written as DNA, the CDR3 is TGTGCCAGCAGCCAGGTCTCAGGAACAGCAACTAATGAAAAACTGTTTTTT. The gene calls are TRBV4-2 and TRBJ1-4; D ambiguous. The CDR3 is made up of 17 amino acids. The V end lost 3 bases, the J end lost 0 bases, and 14 bases lay between the germline ends. CDR1 LGHNA and CDR2 YNFKEQ come from the germline V gene.

The rearrangement joins TRBV7-6 to TRBJ2-5; 9 bases agree with TRBD2. CDR1 is SGHVS and CDR2 is FNYEAQ in the germline V gene. The CDR3 runs 15 residues. The V segment lost 7 bases and the J segment 4 bases; nucleotides outside the gene matches: 10. The CDR3 bases are TGTGCCAGCACAGCGGGGGGCTTAAACGTAGAGACCCAGTACTTC. This codes for CASTAGGLNVETQYF. The whole variable domain, filled in from reference TRBV7-6 and TRBJ2-5, reads GAGVSQSPRYKVTKRGQDVALRCDPISGHVSLYWYRQALGQGPEFLTYFNYEAQQDKSGLPNDRFSAERPEGSISTLTIQRTEQRDSAMYRCASTAGGLNVETQYFGPGTRLLVL.